This T cell receptor (beta chain) was identified in a study of human T cells and chemical hapten exposure. The time point was: pre-sensitization, week 0. Treatment in this sample: therapeutic diphenylcyclopropenone sensitization with weekly scalp DPC. TCRdb processed the RACE reads anew with MiXCR; each CDR3 protein has one entry. The table lists nearly 110,000 distinct CDR3 sequences, roughly 12% of them singletons, with over 1.5% in the top ten. In its sample, this clonotype was seen a few times. The germline gives CDR1 MNHEY, CDR2 SVGEGT. V was pared by 5 bases and J by 0 bases, with 7 bases of the junction left unmatched. The CDR3 contains 15 residues.

The sample was whole blood, taken in connection with sensitization to the hapten diphenylcyclopropenone (DPC). This sequence was found in a woman between 45 and 60 years old with alopecia areata. Some clones in this sample may be carry-over from other donors' samples. The chain recombines TRBV6-2 or TRBV6-3 with TRBJ2-7; 7 bases agree with TRBD1. The DNA of the CDR3 is TGTGCCAGCAGTCCAGACAGGGAGACCTCCTACGAGCAGTACTTC. This codes for CASSPDRETSYEQYF.